This record covers a single T cell receptor (beta chain). Sequenced by immunoSEQ multiplex PCR; TCRdb stores in-frame clones only, minus some. Counted here are roughly 80,000 clones, 85% to 95% occurring once; the ten biggest clones make up over 1.5%. These data belong to a study of brain T cells in children with intractable seizures. The sequenced cases were selected for having the highest brain T cell transcript signatures. Germline CDR1 reads MNHNS; CDR2 reads SASEGT. This CDR3 has 11 amino acids. Between the trimmed V and J ends, which lost 2 bases and 4 bases, there was a span of 0 bases. The sequence was obtained from a boy in the first two years of life with tuberous sclerosis and intractable seizures. This specimen consisted of peripheral blood, obtained at surgery. The gene calls are TRBV6-1 and TRBJ1-5; no clear D. CDR3 sequence reads: CASSENQPQHF. The DNA of the CDR3 is TGTGCCAGCAGTGAAAATCAGCCCCAGCATTTT.